These T cell receptor beta chains were read from a single sample in a study of blood T cell repertoires in COVID-19. Sequencing was performed with immunoSEQ multiplex PCR; in TCRdb, only in-frame clones are kept and a portion is missing. In the table there are a few hundred thousand clones, 85% to 90% of which are singletons. The sample comprised PBMCs or T cells enriched from blood (not recorded which). The receptors were sampled from a woman aged 18-35 years with acute COVID-19. The CDR3 runs from the conserved cysteine through the conserved F or W. Fields, in order: J gene, clone size, D gene, V gene, CDR3 protein, CDR3 DNA. A D gene is named only where the DNA matches it firmly. The size field is filled for only some rows; it gives once, few, many or a size class.

j_call: TRBJ2-3
clone_size: -
d_call: TRBD2
v_call: TRBV12-5
cdr3_aa: CANRGSGNTDTQYF
cdr3_nt: TGTGCTAACCGGGGTAGCGGGAACACAGATACGCAGTATTTT

j_call: TRBJ2-3
clone_size: -
d_call: -
v_call: TRBV9
cdr3_aa: CASSAGHRVSTDTQYF
cdr3_nt: TGTGCCAGCAGCGCCGGACACAGGGTGAGCACAGATACGCAGTATTTT

j_call: TRBJ1-3
clone_size: -
d_call: TRBD1
v_call: TRBV19
cdr3_aa: CASSRRTGPGSGNTIYF
cdr3_nt: TGTGCCAGTAGCCGCCGGACAGGGCCAGGGTCTGGAAACACCATATATTTT

j_call: TRBJ2-7
clone_size: -
d_call: TRBD2
v_call: TRBV19
cdr3_aa: CASRGTSDSYEQYF
cdr3_nt: TGTGCCAGTAGGGGGACTAGCGATTCCTACGAGCAGTACTTC

j_call: TRBJ2-7
clone_size: -
d_call: -
v_call: TRBV14
cdr3_aa: CASSQGPGYYEQYF
cdr3_nt: TGTGCCAGCAGCCAAGGACCGGGATACTACGAGCAGTACTTC

j_call: TRBJ2-7
clone_size: -
d_call: TRBD1
v_call: TRBV27
cdr3_aa: CASSQPGQNYEQYF
cdr3_nt: TGTGCCAGCAGTCAACCGGGACAGAACTACGAGCAGTACTTC

j_call: TRBJ2-7
clone_size: -
d_call: -
v_call: TRBV7-9
cdr3_aa: CASSSRGEQYF
cdr3_nt: TGTGCCAGCAGCTCCCGGGGCGAGCAGTACTTC

j_call: TRBJ1-5
clone_size: once
d_call: -
v_call: TRBV24-1
cdr3_aa: CATSDPGSPQHF
cdr3_nt: TGTGCCACCAGTGACCCAGGGTCCCCCCAGCATTTT

j_call: TRBJ2-2
clone_size: -
d_call: TRBD2
v_call: TRBV2
cdr3_aa: CASLRTGLASPGELFF
cdr3_nt: TGTGCCAGCCTTAGAACTGGACTAGCGTCTCCCGGGGAGCTGTTTTTT

j_call: TRBJ1-2
clone_size: -
d_call: TRBD1
v_call: TRBV9
cdr3_aa: CASSQGGAGYGYTF
cdr3_nt: TGTGCCAGCAGTCAAGGGGGCGCAGGGTATGGCTACACCTTC

j_call: TRBJ2-7
clone_size: few
d_call: -
v_call: TRBV5-1
cdr3_aa: CASSFQGNEQYF
cdr3_nt: TGCGCCAGCAGCTTTCAGGGAAACGAGCAGTACTTC

j_call: TRBJ2-7
clone_size: -
d_call: -
v_call: TRBV30
cdr3_aa: CVLNLGGYEQYF
cdr3_nt: TGTGTCTTAAATTTAGGCGGTTACGAGCAGTACTTC

j_call: TRBJ1-2
clone_size: -
d_call: TRBD1
v_call: TRBV6-5
cdr3_aa: CASSYLTGANYGYTF
cdr3_nt: TGTGCCAGCAGTTATTTAACAGGGGCTAACTATGGCTACACCTTC

j_call: TRBJ2-1
clone_size: -
d_call: -
v_call: TRBV12-3/TRBV12-4
cdr3_aa: CASSLELVVEQFF
cdr3_nt: TGTGCCAGCAGTTTAGAACTAGTCGTTGAGCAGTTCTTC

j_call: TRBJ2-5
clone_size: -
d_call: TRBD2
v_call: TRBV18
cdr3_aa: CASSLGLAGGRGETQYF
cdr3_nt: TGTGCCAGCTCACTGGGACTAGCGGGAGGCCGTGGAGAGACCCAGTACTTC

j_call: TRBJ1-2
clone_size: -
d_call: -
v_call: TRBV11-2
cdr3_aa: CASSSRRGDANYGYTF
cdr3_nt: TGTGCCAGCAGCTCTAGGCGGGGGGATGCCAACTATGGCTACACCTTC

j_call: TRBJ2-1
clone_size: many
d_call: TRBD2
v_call: TRBV27
cdr3_aa: CASTFLGLADNEQFF
cdr3_nt: TGTGCCAGCACTTTTCTGGGACTAGCGGACAATGAGCAGTTCTTC

j_call: TRBJ1-4
clone_size: -
d_call: TRBD1
v_call: TRBV11-2
cdr3_aa: CASSSLTGYSYEKLFF
cdr3_nt: TGTGCCAGCAGCTCCTTGACAGGGTACTCCTACGAAAAACTGTTTTTT

j_call: TRBJ1-6
clone_size: -
d_call: -
v_call: TRBV28
cdr3_aa: CASMGGNSPLHF
cdr3_nt: TGTGCCAGCATGGGGGGGAACTCACCCCTCCACTTT

j_call: TRBJ1-2
clone_size: -
d_call: TRBD1
v_call: TRBV18
cdr3_aa: CASSPDRQYGYTF
cdr3_nt: TGTGCCAGCTCACCGGACAGGCAATATGGCTACACCTTC

j_call: TRBJ1-1
clone_size: -
d_call: TRBD1
v_call: TRBV28
cdr3_aa: CALTGVNTEAFF
cdr3_nt: TGTGCCTTGACAGGGGTGAACACTGAAGCTTTCTTT

j_call: TRBJ2-1
clone_size: -
d_call: -
v_call: TRBV5-1
cdr3_aa: CASSLVLNLASSYNEQFF
cdr3_nt: TGCGCCAGCAGCTTGGTGCTTAATTTAGCGAGCTCCTACAATGAGCAGTTCTTC

j_call: TRBJ1-2
clone_size: -
d_call: -
v_call: TRBV12-3/TRBV12-4
cdr3_aa: CASSLGGVGGYTF
cdr3_nt: TGTGCCAGCAGTTTAGGGGGGGTCGGTGGCTACACCTTC

j_call: TRBJ2-1
clone_size: once
d_call: -
v_call: TRBV20-1
cdr3_aa: CSASQYNEQFF
cdr3_nt: TGCAGTGCCTCACAGTACAATGAGCAGTTCTTC

j_call: TRBJ2-7
clone_size: -
d_call: TRBD2
v_call: TRBV23-1
cdr3_aa: CASSQSGKREARCFYEQYF
cdr3_nt: TGCGCCAGCAGTCAATCGGGGAAACGGGAGGCCCGCTGTTTCTACGAGCAGTACTTC

j_call: TRBJ2-1
clone_size: -
d_call: TRBD2
v_call: TRBV27
cdr3_aa: CASSFGTSYNEQFF
cdr3_nt: TGTGCCAGCAGTTTCGGGACTAGTTACAATGAGCAGTTCTTC

j_call: TRBJ2-1
clone_size: -
d_call: TRBD1
v_call: TRBV2
cdr3_aa: CASRDRGENNEQFF
cdr3_nt: TGTGCCAGCAGAGACAGGGGTGAGAACAATGAGCAGTTCTTC

j_call: TRBJ1-1
clone_size: -
d_call: TRBD1
v_call: TRBV19
cdr3_aa: CASSPQGARAFF
cdr3_nt: TGTGCCAGTAGCCCACAGGGGGCGCGGGCTTTCTTT

j_call: TRBJ1-1
clone_size: once
d_call: TRBD1
v_call: TRBV27
cdr3_aa: CASSLEIRDSRRNTEAFF
cdr3_nt: TGTGCCAGCAGTTTAGAGATCCGGGACAGCCGGAGGAACACTGAAGCTTTCTTT

j_call: TRBJ2-1
clone_size: -
d_call: TRBD1
v_call: TRBV5-4
cdr3_aa: CASSPPPGPGTDYNEQFF
cdr3_nt: TGTGCCAGCAGCCCACCGCCGGGGCCCGGGACAGACTACAATGAGCAGTTCTTC

j_call: TRBJ2-7
clone_size: -
d_call: TRBD2
v_call: TRBV29-1
cdr3_aa: CSVRTSGEPYEQYF
cdr3_nt: TGCAGCGTAAGGACTAGCGGGGAACCCTACGAGCAGTACTTC

j_call: TRBJ1-1
clone_size: -
d_call: TRBD1
v_call: TRBV19
cdr3_aa: CASSKRDSMNTEAFF
cdr3_nt: TGTGCCAGTAGTAAAAGGGACAGCATGAACACTGAAGCTTTCTTT

j_call: TRBJ2-3
clone_size: -
d_call: -
v_call: TRBV19
cdr3_aa: CASSGFYTDTQYF
cdr3_nt: TGTGCCAGTAGCGGTTTTTACACAGATACGCAGTATTTT

j_call: TRBJ2-4
clone_size: -
d_call: TRBD2
v_call: TRBV19
cdr3_aa: CASSPGLAANIQYF
cdr3_nt: TGTGCCAGTAGCCCCGGGCTAGCGGCAAACATTCAGTACTTC

j_call: TRBJ1-1
clone_size: -
d_call: TRBD1
v_call: TRBV18
cdr3_aa: CASSPMGQGATEAFF
cdr3_nt: TGTGCCAGCTCACCTATGGGACAGGGAGCCACTGAAGCTTTCTTT

j_call: TRBJ1-5
clone_size: -
d_call: TRBD1
v_call: TRBV19
cdr3_aa: CASSNILTGQNQPQHF
cdr3_nt: TGTGCCAGTAGTAATATCCTGACAGGGCAGAATCAGCCCCAGCATTTT

j_call: TRBJ1-4
clone_size: -
d_call: TRBD1
v_call: TRBV7-9
cdr3_aa: CASSQGTGSNEKLFF
cdr3_nt: TGTGCCAGCAGCCAGGGGACAGGGAGTAATGAAAAACTGTTTTTT

j_call: TRBJ2-7
clone_size: -
d_call: TRBD1
v_call: TRBV28
cdr3_aa: CAWATGQGTNEQYF
cdr3_nt: TGTGCCTGGGCCACCGGACAGGGGACTAATGAGCAGTACTTC

j_call: TRBJ2-5
clone_size: -
d_call: -
v_call: TRBV28
cdr3_aa: CASSPTRNYQYF
cdr3_nt: TGTGCCAGCAGTCCCACCCGGAACTACCAGTACTTC

j_call: TRBJ2-1
clone_size: -
d_call: -
v_call: TRBV19
cdr3_aa: CASTPGHPEQFF
cdr3_nt: TGTGCCAGTACCCCTGGGCATCCTGAGCAGTTCTTC

j_call: TRBJ2-6
clone_size: -
d_call: -
v_call: TRBV27
cdr3_aa: CASRPRVGLGANVLTF
cdr3_nt: TGTGCCAGCAGACCCCGTGTGGGGCTCGGGGCCAACGTCCTGACTTTC

j_call: TRBJ2-7
clone_size: -
d_call: TRBD2
v_call: TRBV19
cdr3_aa: CASSRSLPGLAGVSYEQYF
cdr3_nt: TGTGCCAGTAGTCGTAGTCTCCCCGGACTAGCGGGAGTATCCTACGAGCAGTACTTC

j_call: TRBJ1-5
clone_size: -
d_call: -
v_call: TRBV5-6
cdr3_aa: CASSLNRDQPQHF
cdr3_nt: TGTGCCAGCAGCTTAAATCGCGATCAGCCCCAGCATTTT

j_call: TRBJ1-2
clone_size: -
d_call: TRBD1
v_call: TRBV6-5
cdr3_aa: CASRLSTGGLDGYTF
cdr3_nt: TGTGCCAGCAGACTCTCGACAGGGGGCCTGGATGGCTACACCTTC

j_call: TRBJ1-6
clone_size: -
d_call: -
v_call: TRBV2
cdr3_aa: CASRGLAGDNSPLHF
cdr3_nt: TGTGCCAGCAGGGGGCTGGCAGGGGATAATTCACCCCTCCACTTT

j_call: TRBJ2-3
clone_size: -
d_call: TRBD2
v_call: TRBV5-4
cdr3_aa: CASSSVAGTSTDTQYF
cdr3_nt: TGTGCCAGCAGCTCGGTAGCGGGAACTAGCACAGATACGCAGTATTTT

j_call: TRBJ2-7
clone_size: -
d_call: -
v_call: TRBV19
cdr3_aa: CASSILSAGYDEQYF
cdr3_nt: TGTGCCAGTAGTATCCTTTCAGCAGGGTACGACGAGCAGTACTTC

j_call: TRBJ2-1
clone_size: -
d_call: TRBD1
v_call: TRBV11-3
cdr3_aa: CASSFSGQGGPLSYNEQFF
cdr3_nt: TGTGCCAGCAGCTTTTCCGGACAGGGGGGACCCCTCTCCTACAATGAGCAGTTCTTC

j_call: TRBJ2-3
clone_size: -
d_call: TRBD2
v_call: TRBV10-1
cdr3_aa: CASSLSGRATDTQYF
cdr3_nt: TGCGCCAGCAGCCTGAGCGGGAGGGCCACAGATACGCAGTATTTT

j_call: TRBJ2-3
clone_size: -
d_call: TRBD2
v_call: TRBV7-9
cdr3_aa: CASSSSGVLMSTDTQYF
cdr3_nt: TGTGCCAGCAGCTCCAGCGGGGTCCTAATGAGCACAGATACGCAGTATTTT

j_call: TRBJ2-3
clone_size: -
d_call: TRBD2
v_call: TRBV5-1
cdr3_aa: CASSLLVSSGSPQSTDTQYF
cdr3_nt: TGCGCCAGCAGCCTCCTAGTTAGCAGCGGGAGCCCCCAAAGCACAGATACGCAGTATTTT

j_call: TRBJ2-1
clone_size: -
d_call: -
v_call: TRBV24-1
cdr3_aa: CATSTEGAREQFF
cdr3_nt: TGTGCCACCAGCACGGAGGGGGCGCGTGAGCAGTTCTTC

j_call: TRBJ2-5
clone_size: -
d_call: -
v_call: TRBV3-1/TRBV3-2
cdr3_aa: CATAPGQETQYF
cdr3_nt: TGTGCCACCGCCCCGGGACAAGAGACCCAGTACTTC

j_call: TRBJ1-1
clone_size: few
d_call: -
v_call: TRBV10-3
cdr3_aa: CAISAKTGLGNTEAFF
cdr3_nt: TGTGCCATCAGTGCTAAAACAGGGCTAGGGAACACTGAAGCTTTCTTT

j_call: TRBJ2-3
clone_size: once
d_call: -
v_call: TRBV3-1/TRBV3-2
cdr3_aa: CATNRAGTDTQYF
cdr3_nt: TGTGCCACAAACAGGGCGGGCACAGATACGCAGTATTTT

j_call: TRBJ2-2
clone_size: once
d_call: -
v_call: TRBV3-1/TRBV3-2
cdr3_aa: CASSLRGTGELFF
cdr3_nt: TGTGCCAGCAGCCTTAGGGGCACCGGGGAGCTGTTTTTT

j_call: TRBJ1-4
clone_size: -
d_call: -
v_call: TRBV5-6
cdr3_aa: CASSLLGREREKLFF
cdr3_nt: TGTGCCAGCAGCTTGTTAGGCAGGGAACGTGAAAAACTGTTTTTT

j_call: TRBJ1-2
clone_size: -
d_call: -
v_call: TRBV7-9
cdr3_aa: CASSSGGGHKVF
cdr3_nt: TGTGCCAGCAGCTCCGGCGGCGGCCATAAGGTCTTC

j_call: TRBJ2-1
clone_size: -
d_call: TRBD2
v_call: TRBV4-1
cdr3_aa: CASSPGLADSGVF
cdr3_nt: TGCGCCAGCAGCCCTGGACTAGCGGACTCAGGGGTCTTC